These 6 T cell receptor beta chains originate from one sample sequenced in a study of cytomegalovirus exposure and HLA in healthy donors. TCRdb's table, derived via immunoSEQ multiplex PCR, lists solely in-frame clones and lacks some. This sample carries more than 110,000 clones, 84% of them seen once, and the ten largest clones take 1.4%. Sequencing was carried out using PBMCs. These receptors originate from a young woman in good health and CMV-seronegative.

The chain links TRBV27 to TRBJ2-7; D remains unclear. Germline V gene lookup returns CDR1 MNHEY and CDR2 SMNVEV (reference sequence). The CDR3 sequence is 14 residues long. The V and J ends lost 3 bases and 2 bases respectively, with 11 bases between them. CDR3 amino acids: CASSFSGSAYEQYF. CDR3 nucleotide sequence: TGTGCCAGCAGTTTTTCCGGGTCCGCCTACGAGCAGTACTTC.

The CDR3 here is CASSPRRGQISYGYTF. CDR3 sequence (DNA): TGTGCCAGCAGTCCCCGGCGGGGGCAGATCTCCTATGGCTACACCTTC. The chain uses TRBV27 and TRBJ1-2, with D perhaps matching TRBD1 (6 bases). The CDR3 loop spans 16 amino acids. Germline-derived CDR1 and CDR2 are MNHEY and SMNVEV (reference sequence). The V and J ends lost 5 bases and 4 bases respectively, with 20 bases between them.

In regard to this clone: The same CDR3 also results from other DNA sequences found in this sample. The chain couples TRBV6-5 to TRBJ2-1, with a possible D match to TRBD2 (6 bases). Germline CDR1 reads MNHEY; CDR2 reads SVGAGI. V lost 0 bases to trimming and J lost 0 bases, with 6 bases between them. The CDR3 length is 15 residues. This chain's CDR3 is CASSYSGSSYNEQFF. For the CDR3, the DNA is TGTGCCAGCAGTTACTCCGGGAGCTCCTACAATGAGCAGTTCTTC.

The chain has TRBV4-1 and TRBJ1-4, with D possibly TRBD1 on 6 matching bases. The CDR3 covers 17 residues. Deletions cut 2 bases from V and 0 bases from J, with 13 bases between. Germline V CDR1 and CDR2: MGHRA, YSYEKL. The CDR3 nucleotides are TGCGCCAGCAGCCAACGGGGACACCTTGCAACTAATGAAAAACTGTTTTTT. Amino acids: CASSQRGHLATNEKLFF.

The chain joins TRBV7-9 to TRBJ2-7; D possibly corresponds to TRBD2 (5 bases). The V and J ends lost 3 bases and 2 bases respectively, with 11 bases between them. The CDR3 sequence is 14 residues long. Germline V CDR1 and CDR2: SEHNR, FQNEAQ (reference sequence). The CDR3 sequence is CASSLAGSTYEQYF. Here the CDR3 DNA reads TGTGCCAGCAGCTTGGCGGGCTCTACCTACGAGCAGTACTTC.

The chain employs TRBV19 and TRBJ1-6, with D possibly matching TRBD1 (5 bases). The V end lost 8 bases, the J end lost 5 bases, and 16 bases lay between the germline ends. The CDR3 is 15 amino acids. Germline loops: CDR1 LNHDA, CDR2 SQIVND (reference sequence). The DNA of the CDR3 is TGTGCCAGTTCCCGGGGGGACGTGAATAATTCACCCCTCCACTTT. Encoded protein: CASSRGDVNNSPLHF.